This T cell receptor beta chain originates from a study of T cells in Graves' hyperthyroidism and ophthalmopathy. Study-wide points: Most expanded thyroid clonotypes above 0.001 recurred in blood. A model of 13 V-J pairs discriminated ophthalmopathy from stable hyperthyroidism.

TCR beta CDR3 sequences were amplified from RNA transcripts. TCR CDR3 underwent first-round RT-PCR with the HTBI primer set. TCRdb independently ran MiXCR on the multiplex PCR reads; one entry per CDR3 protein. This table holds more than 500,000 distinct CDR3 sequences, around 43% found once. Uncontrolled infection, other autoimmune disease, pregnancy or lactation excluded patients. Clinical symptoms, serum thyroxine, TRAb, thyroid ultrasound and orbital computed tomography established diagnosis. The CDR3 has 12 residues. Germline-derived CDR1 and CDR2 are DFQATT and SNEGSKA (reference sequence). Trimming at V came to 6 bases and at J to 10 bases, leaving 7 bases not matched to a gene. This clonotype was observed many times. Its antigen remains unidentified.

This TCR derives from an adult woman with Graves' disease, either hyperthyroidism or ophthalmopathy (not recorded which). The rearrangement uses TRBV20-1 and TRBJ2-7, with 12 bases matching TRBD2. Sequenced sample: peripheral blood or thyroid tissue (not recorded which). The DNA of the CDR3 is TGCAGTGCCAGACTAGCGGGAGAGATCCAGTACTTC. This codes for CSARLAGEIQYF.